These 7 T cell receptor beta chains originate from one sample sequenced in a study of T cell responses to AZD1222 COVID-19 vaccine. TCRdb's copy holds only in-frame clones and misses some; the assay was immunoSEQ multiplex PCR. The sample includes about 100,000 clones, approximately 90% of them seen just once. This specimen was peripheral blood, taken on day 0 of AZD1222 vaccination. The receptor set was obtained from an adult in good health.

This chain uses TRBV7-2 with TRBJ2-3; 9 bases line up with TRBD2. CDR3 length: 19 amino acids. With 3 bases clipped from V and 2 bases from J, the junction kept 15 bases outside the gene matches. Germline values: CDR1 SGHTA, CDR2 FQGNSA. Here the CDR3 reads CASSLRAPRASGNTDTQYF. The CDR3 coding sequence is TGTGCCAGCAGCTTGCGGGCCCCCCGGGCTAGCGGGAACACAGATACGCAGTATTTT. The full variable domain, with the rest looked up from reference TRBV7-2 and TRBJ2-3, is GAGVSQSPSNKVTEKGKDVELRCDPISGHTALYWYRQSLGQGLEFLIYFQGNSAPDKSGLPSDRFSAERTGGSVSTLTIQRTQQEDSAVYLCASSLRAPRASGNTDTQYFGPGTRLTVL.

This clone was recorded a few times. The CDR3 loop is CAISETDGTGELFF. The CDR3 bases are TGTGCCATCAGTGAAACCGACGGGACCGGGGAGCTGTTTTTT. The chain links TRBV10-3 to TRBJ2-2; D call uncertain. V was cut by 3 bases and J by 5 bases, with 10 bases left in between. Germline V gives CDR1 ENHRY, CDR2 SYGVKD. The CDR3 runs 14 residues.

The gene calls are TRBV3-1 (or the pseudogene TRBV3-2) and TRBJ2-2, with 10 bases fitting TRBD2. In germline, CDR1 is LGHDT, CDR2 YNNKEL (reference sequence). J was trimmed by 7 bases and V by 4 bases; bases with no gene match: 12. The CDR3 is made up of 17 amino acids. CDR3 region: CASSLGLAGVGVGELFF. As DNA, the CDR3 is TGTGCCAGCAGCCTAGGGCTAGCGGGAGTCGGCGTCGGGGAGCTGTTTTTT.

This chain links TRBV6-2 or TRBV6-3 with TRBJ2-1; D not resolved. Trimming removed 5 bases at V and 0 bases at J, with 11 bases between. Germline V lookup: CDR1 MNHEY, CDR2 SVGEGT. The CDR3 covers 15 residues. The CDR3 region has the DNA TGTGCCAGCAGTCGCAGTTTGGGCTCCTACAATGAGCAGTTCTTC. It translates to CASSRSLGSYNEQFF.

The CDR3 reads CAVEDRDRGDPGYTF. The CDR3 coding sequence is TGTGCCGTTGAAGACCGGGACAGGGGAGATCCTGGCTACACCTTC. V usage is TRBV7-9 and J usage is TRBJ1-2, with 10 bases fitting TRBD1. The V gene's germline CDR1 is SEHNR and CDR2 FQNEAQ (reference sequence). V lost 11 bases and J lost 7; bases outside the gene matches: 16. The CDR3 has 15 residues.

The chain has TRBV7-9 and TRBJ1-4; TRBD1 matches at 9 bases. Germline loops: CDR1 SEHNR, CDR2 FQNEAQ (reference sequence). The CDR3 is 17 amino acids. V gave up 4 bases and J gave up 8 bases; unmatched junction bases: 14. CDR3 DNA sequence: TGTGCCAGCAGCTCGGGAGAGACGGGACAGGGTGCGGAAAAACTGTTTTTT. It yields the protein CASSSGETGQGAEKLFF.

The rearrangement joins TRBV11-1 to TRBJ2-1; 10 nucleotides line up with TRBD2. This CDR3 has 14 residues. CDR1 is SGHAT, CDR2 FQDESV, per germline (reference sequence). V lost 6 bases and J lost 10; bases outside the gene matches: 9. The CDR3 here is CASRYGLAAKEQFF. The CDR3 DNA follows: TGTGCCAGCAGATACGGACTAGCGGCTAAGGAGCAGTTCTTC. Filled out from reference TRBV11-1 and TRBJ2-1, the complete variable domain reads EAEVAQSPRYKITEKSQAVAFWCDPISGHATLYWYRQILGQGPELLVQFQDESVVDDSQLPKDRFSAERLKGVDSTLKIQPAELGDSAMYLCASRYGLAAKEQFFGPGTRLTVL.